This T cell receptor (beta chain) is from a study of preoperative IRX-2 immunotherapy in early breast cancer. The treatment is: preoperative locoregional IRX-2 cytokine immunotherapy. Preoperative locoregional IRX-2 cytokine immunotherapy was tested in the phase Ib source study. Method: immunoSEQ multiplex PCR; TCRdb's copy keeps in-frame clones and lacks some. The table shows several thousand clones, with about 84% occurring only once. The sample was tumor tissue, taken after IRX-2 immunotherapy. The sequence was obtained from a human donor with breast cancer.

CDR3 in amino acids: CASSTSGVGSFSPLHF. CDR3 nucleotide sequence: TGTGCCAGCAGCACGTCAGGGGTTGGTTCTTTTTCACCCCTCCACTTT. The genes are TRBV6-4 and TRBJ1-6, with D perhaps TRBD1 (6 bases). Trimming pared 6 bases from V and 9 bases from J, leaving 21 bases between. The length of the CDR3 is 16 residues. The germline V gene encodes CDR1 MRHNA and CDR2 SNTAGT.